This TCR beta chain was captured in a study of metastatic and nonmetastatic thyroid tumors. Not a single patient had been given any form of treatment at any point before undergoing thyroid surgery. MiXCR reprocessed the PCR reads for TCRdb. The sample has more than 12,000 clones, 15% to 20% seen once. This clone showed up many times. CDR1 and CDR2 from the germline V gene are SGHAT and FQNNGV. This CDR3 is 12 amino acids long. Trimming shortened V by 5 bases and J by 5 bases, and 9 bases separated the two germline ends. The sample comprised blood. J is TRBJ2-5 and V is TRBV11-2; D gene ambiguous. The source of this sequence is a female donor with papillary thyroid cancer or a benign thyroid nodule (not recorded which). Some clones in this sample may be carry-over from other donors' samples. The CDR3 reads CASSQVRETQYF. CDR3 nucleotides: TGTGCCAGCAGCCAAGTTCGGGAGACCCAGTACTTC. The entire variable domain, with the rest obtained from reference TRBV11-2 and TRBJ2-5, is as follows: EAGVAQSPRYKIIEKRQSVAFWCNPISGHATLYWYQQILGQGPKLLIQFQNNGVVDDSQLPKDRFSAERLKGVDSTLKIQPAKLEDSAVYLCASSQVRETQYFGPGTRLLVL.